This T cell receptor beta chain was sequenced in a study of response to subunit inactivated influenza vaccine. TCRdb reprocessed the RT-PCR reads with MiXCR, giving one entry per CDR3 protein. The sample includes over 400,000 distinct CDR3 sequences, 13% of them seen just once. A remark on this clonotype: Its target is not known.

Study-wide findings and caveats: Few new T cells, the authors suggested, are recruited by each seasonal influenza vaccination.

The sequencing here drew on PBMCs from blood, taken more than 35 days after vaccination. The clonotype was recovered from a man aged 50 or older who received an inactivated influenza vaccine.

The chain's CDR3 is CASSSQGAKETQYF. CDR3 nucleotide sequence: TGTGCCAGCAGCTCCCAGGGGGCTAAGGAGACCCAGTACTTC. This chain uses TRBV21-1 with TRBJ2-5; the table's D call TRBD1 went unverified against the DNA. TRBV21-1 is a pseudogene. The CDR3 is made up of 14 amino acids.